This T cell receptor (beta chain) comes out of a study of shared clonotypes between healthy human individuals. Study-level background: Each donor had three CD4 naive, three CD4 memory, two CD8 naive and one CD8 memory plate.

Study-level points and caveats: Generation probabilities of non-shared clonotypes were lower (relative to those shared by all four donors). Naive CD4 clonotype sharing across several donors was about 5%.

With regard to this clone: What it binds is unknown.

Produced via immunoSEQ multiplex PCR; TCRdb's table is partial and in-frame only. Found here are around 2,000,000 clones, around 96% of them singletons; the top ten hold 0.9% to 1.4%. Germline V gene sequence: CDR1 MDHEN, CDR2 SYDVKM. CDR3 length: 16 amino acids. V lost 5 bases, J lost 2 bases, and 9 bases stayed unmatched. CD8 cells classed as naive were CD45RO-negative and positively selected for CCR7, excluding terminally differentiated effector memory CD45RA+ cells. Material for sequencing was naive CD8+ T cells sorted from blood. This chain connects TRBV28 to TRBJ2-7; 10 bases agree with TRBD1. The clonotype was recovered from a man between 18 and 35 years old in good health. Here the CDR3 DNA reads TGTGCCAGCAGTCAAACCGGGACAGGGGCGACCTACGAGCAGTACTTC. This encodes CASSQTGTGATYEQYF.